These T cell receptor beta chains were read from a single sample in a study of CD8 T cells in ankylosing spondylitis. TCRdb re-called the 5' RACE reads through MiXCR, storing one row per CDR3 protein. The sample comprises 200,000 to 250,000 distinct CDR3 sequences, around 25% of which are singletons, and just over 6.5% rests with the top ten. Material for sequencing was blood, either unsorted or a sorted T cell fraction (not recorded which). The receptors stem from a male donor with ankylosing spondylitis or in good health (not recorded which). Both conserved end residues are trimmed from each CDR3. The D gene is left open where the match is weak.

v_call d_call cdr3_aa
TRBV12-3/TRBV12-4 TRBD2 ASRTSGTHEQF
TRBV20-1 - SARDSSSYNEQF
TRBV20-1 - SGTNEKLF
TRBV9 - ASSNQGQGGEAF
TRBV29-1 TRBD1 SVAPDRDGAEAF
TRBV10-3 - AIGDLTDTQY
TRBV25-1 TRBD2 ASSDGGSWETQY
TRBV6-1 - ASRSQGNTEAF
TRBV12-3/TRBV12-4 TRBD1 ASSSWTGNTEAF
TRBV20-1 - SAREVLEQF
TRBV20-1 - SARRSSGYEQY
TRBV5-6 - ASSLTQETQY
TRBV4-3 - ASSQEGQLF
TRBV20-1 - SARDERSGFGTEAF
TRBV20-1 - SARGVAGRGQETQY
TRBV5-1 - ASSPGTQGNQPQH
TRBV20-1 - SASRSGQPQH
TRBV5-5 - ASSLDIESSYNEQF
TRBV20-1 - SAETRDEQY
TRBV4-1 TRBD1 ASSEGGAETQY
TRBV19 - ASSVGPSYEQY
TRBV6-5 TRBD2 ASSYSSSLAEDNEQF
TRBV4-1 - ASSQEKGIMNTGELF
TRBV20-1 - SARDRQSPNYGYT
TRBV20-1 TRBD2 SARVASGSYEQY
TRBV18 - ASSPGLSSYNEQF
TRBV20-1 - SARDTGSNYGYT
TRBV27 - ASSFSGSYNSPLH
TRBV9 TRBD1 ASSVAGTAPYEQY
TRBV20-1 TRBD1 SAKTGGSYEQY
TRBV3-1 TRBD1 ASSQDPAGTGVGNEQF
TRBV10-3 TRBD1 AISGQGAGNEQF
TRBV21-1 - ATIGQEVGYT
TRBV7-2 TRBD2 ASSSQTSGDYNEQF
TRBV29-1 TRBD1 SRPRTGWAPKETQY
TRBV9 - ASSPMGSSYNEQF
TRBV6-1 - ASSPQGAGAYNEQF
TRBV5-1 TRBD1 ASSLGQDYEQY
TRBV12-3/TRBV12-4 - ASSYPSGPQH
TRBV5-6 - ASSSSPLAHEQF
TRBV2 - ASHRPTNSPLH
TRBV25-1 - ASSSGRLRGNEQY
TRBV2 - ASTETQRTQY
TRBV2 TRBD1 ASGTGVAETQY
TRBV29-1 TRBD1 SVLQGEETQY